This TCR beta chain was sequenced for a study of blood T cells in healthy people across ages. The CDR3 runs 14 residues. Trimming pared 3 bases from V and 2 bases from J, leaving 9 bases between. CDR1 is KGHDR, CDR2 SFDVKD, per germline. The second PCR ran about 6 to 11 cycles with a sample-barcoded 5' primer and J-beta primers. TCRdb re-analysed the 5' RACE reads in MiXCR, keeping a single row per CDR3 protein. Of approximately 850,000 distinct CDR3 sequences listed, about 42% are singletons. The sequenced sample was blood. This TCR was recovered from a man between 60 and 75 years old in good health. The chain links TRBV24-1 to TRBJ2-5, with unresolved D. CDR3 region: CATSDTQRQETQYF. The CDR3 nucleotides are TGTGCCACCAGTGATACACAGAGGCAAGAGACCCAGTACTTC.